This is a list of T cell receptor beta chains from one sample in a study of T cells after posttransplantation cyclophosphamide. Sequenced by immunoSEQ multiplex PCR; TCRdb stores in-frame clones only, minus some. The sample has about 7,500 clones, none seen only once. Sample: PBMCs, taken after allogeneic stem cell transplant with posttransplant cyclophosphamide. Receptors were obtained from a female patient aged 50-60 years who received an allogeneic stem cell transplant from a related donor, was CMV-positive, and had no GVHD. Some T cells may have originated in the graft donor. Each CDR3 is given with its conserved first and last residue. D genes are given only for firm matches. Expanded clones get a size class; other rows say once, few or many, or leave the size out.

TRBV10-3	TRBJ2-7	.	many	TGTGCCATCACCCCGGGACTTCTCTACGAGCAGTACTTC	CAITPGLLYEQYF
TRBV5-1	TRBJ1-5	.	many	TGCGCCAGCAGCTTGGACCCCAGTCAGCCCCAGCATTTT	CASSLDPSQPQHF
TRBV2	TRBJ1-1	.	many	TGTGCCAGCAGTGATTCGGACACTCTGAACACTGAAGCTTTCTTT	CASSDSDTLNTEAFF
TRBV5-1	TRBJ2-1	TRBD1	many	TGCGCCAGCAGCTTGGACCTGATCGGACAGGGTGAGCAGTTCTTC	CASSLDLIGQGEQFF
TRBV6-1	TRBJ2-1	TRBD2	many	TGTGCCAGCCTGGCTAGCGGTTACAATGAGCAGTTCTTC	CASLASGYNEQFF
TRBV5-1	TRBJ1-2	.	many	TGCGCCAGCAGCTTGGAATCGGTTAACTATGGCTACACCTTC	CASSLESVNYGYTF
TRBV6-5	TRBJ2-7	.	many	TGTGCCAGCAGCAGGGACTTCTACGAGCAGTACTTC	CASSRDFYEQYF
TRBV10-3	TRBJ1-1	.	many	TGTGCCACCTCCCTCGGGGGGGCAAGAGGGACCATGAACACTGAAGCTTTCTTT	CATSLGGARGTMNTEAFF
TRBV18	TRBJ2-7	.	many	TGTGCCAGCTCACTAAGGATTGGGGACATTTCCTCCTACGAGCAGTACTTC	CASSLRIGDISSYEQYF
TRBV7-7	TRBJ2-1	.	many	TGTGCCAGCAGCTCCAGGGGTCGGGATGAGCAGTTCTTC	CASSSRGRDEQFF
TRBV29-1	TRBJ2-5	TRBD1	few	TGCAGCGTGATACAAAGGGGGCAAGTCGGAGAGACCCAGTACTTC	CSVIQRGQVGETQYF
TRBV10-3	TRBJ1-1	.	medium-sized	TGTGCCATCAGGGGTACAGGGATCGGCACTGAAGCTTTCTTT	CAIRGTGIGTEAFF
TRBV7-9	TRBJ2-5	TRBD1	many	TGTGCCAGCAGCCCCGGGCGTACAGGGGAAGGTCAAGAGACCCAGTACTTC	CASSPGRTGEGQETQYF
TRBV9	TRBJ2-1	TRBD2	many	TGTGCCAGCAGCGGAGCCGGGACTAGCGGGAACACAATCTCCTACAATGAGCAGTTCTTC	CASSGAGTSGNTISYNEQFF
TRBV9	TRBJ2-1	TRBD2	many	TGTGCCAGCAGCGGATATAGCGGGAGGGCCGGTGAGCAGTTCTTC	CASSGYSGRAGEQFF
TRBV9	TRBJ2-2	TRBD2	many	TGTGCCAGCAGCGTAGGGACTAGCGGGAGAAACGGGGAGCTGTTTTTT	CASSVGTSGRNGELFF
TRBV18	TRBJ2-5	.	many	TGTGCCAGCTCACGCGAGGGGCGAGAGACCCAGTACTTC	CASSREGRETQYF
TRBV15	TRBJ2-3	.	.	TGTGCCACCAGCCGCTCAGGGGGCTCGGCGGGAGGGCCGCGGGATACGCAGTATTTT	CATSRSGGSAGGPRDTQYF
TRBV12-3/TRBV12-4	TRBJ2-1	.	many	TGTGCCAGCAGTCCCCAGAGAGACAATGAGCAGTTCTTC	CASSPQRDNEQFF
TRBV5-1	TRBJ1-3	.	many	TGCGCCAGCAGGACGGGGAGCGCAGGAAACACCATATATTTT	CASRTGSAGNTIYF
TRBV29-1	TRBJ2-1	TRBD2	many	TGCAGCCCAAGACTAGCGAAACACAATGAGCAGTTCTTC	CSPRLAKHNEQFF
TRBV28	TRBJ1-5	.	many	TGTGCCAGCAGTTCCATACAGGGCGAGCCCCAGCATTTT	CASSSIQGEPQHF
TRBV7-2	TRBJ2-7	TRBD2	many	TGTGCCAGCAGTTTATTAGCGGGAGTGCTACCCCTAAGCGAGCAGTACTTC	CASSLLAGVLPLSEQYF
TRBV4-3	TRBJ1-2	.	many	TGCGCCAGCAGCCAAGAAAGGGGCCTAACATGGAACTATGGCTACACCTTC	CASSQERGLTWNYGYTF
TRBV11-2	TRBJ2-3	.	.	TGTGCCAGCAGCGGACAGCTCACAGATACGCAGTATTTT	CASSGQLTDTQYF
TRBV6-6	TRBJ2-3	TRBD1	many	TGTGCCAGCCCTCCAATCCCGACAGGGGTCGGTACGCAGTATTTT	CASPPIPTGVGTQYF
TRBV5-6	TRBJ2-2	TRBD1	many	TGTGCCAGCAGCGCCCGGGACAGGGGGGCCGGGGAGCTGTTTTTT	CASSARDRGAGELFF